Listed below are T cell receptor beta chains from one sample, sequenced in a study of a mutant IDH1 vaccine in newly diagnosed glioma. Assay: immunoSEQ multiplex PCR; the TCRdb copy retains only in-frame clones and omits some. The profile shows roughly 70,000 clones, roughly 84% of them singletons. These receptors' antigens are unknown. This material consisted of PBMCs, taken from a glioma patient whose treatment included an IDH1 peptide vaccine. These receptors originate from a man aged 18 to 29 with glioma. The CDR3 runs from the conserved cysteine through the conserved F or W. D genes are given only for firm matches.

v_gene	d_gene	j_gene	CDR3nt	CDR3aa
TRBV4-3	TRBD1	TRBJ1-2	TGCGCCAGCAGCCAAGAGGGCAGGGGGATCGCTAACTATGGCTACACCTTC	CASSQEGRGIANYGYTF
TRBV9	NA	TRBJ2-5	TGTGCCAGCAGCGTAACAGGTCAAGAGACCCAGTACTTC	CASSVTGQETQYF
TRBV5-1	NA	TRBJ1-4	TGCGCCAGCAGTAACCAGGGAGGGGCAACTAATGAAAAACTGTTTTTT	CASSNQGGATNEKLFF
TRBV15	NA	TRBJ2-6	TGTGCCACCAGCAGACAGTTCTCTGGGGCCAACGTCCTGACTTTC	CATSRQFSGANVLTF
TRBV7-9	NA	TRBJ1-6	TGTGCCAGCAGCTTATTAACAGGGAATTCACCCCTCCACTTT	CASSLLTGNSPLHF
TRBV11-3	NA	TRBJ1-3	TGTGCCAGCAGCCCGGGGCTAGGGAACACCATATATTTT	CASSPGLGNTIYF
TRBV29-1	TRBD2	TRBJ2-5	TGCAGCGTCCATAGCGGGGGGGGGTCAGGAACCCAGTACTTC	CSVHSGGGSGTQYF
TRBV5-4	NA	TRBJ2-5	TGTGCCAGCAGCTTGGGAGGGTTTCAAGAGACCCAGTACTTC	CASSLGGFQETQYF
TRBV28	TRBD1	TRBJ2-7	TGTGCCAGCAGTGGGACCTCAGGGGGCACGCCATACGAGCAGTACTTC	CASSGTSGGTPYEQYF
TRBV13	TRBD1	TRBJ2-7	TGTGCCAGCAGCTCCATAGAGGGGACAGTAAGTTTTAAGGAAGGCGAGCAGTACTTC	CASSSIEGTVSFKEGEQYF
TRBV5-4	NA	TRBJ2-7	TGTGCCAGCAGCCGACTACAGGAGCTTCTCTACGAGCAGTACTTC	CASSRLQELLYEQYF
TRBV9	TRBD2	TRBJ2-3	TGTGCCAGCAGCGTAGAGGGACTAGGTAGAGATACGCAGTATTTT	CASSVEGLGRDTQYF
TRBV4-2	TRBD1	TRBJ2-7	TGTGCCAGCAGCCAAGATCTTTATTCTACCGGGACAGGTTACGAGCAGTACTTC	CASSQDLYSTGTGYEQYF